This T cell receptor beta chain was sequenced for a study of T cells after posttransplantation cyclophosphamide. The study's findings and limits: Blood and skin or GI T cell repertoires showed limited TRB overlap. After PTCy, TRB diversity resembled that of CNI/methotrexate controls. Later post-transplant blood repertoires were often dominated by donor CD8+ memory clones.

The method was immunoSEQ multiplex PCR; TCRdb's version includes in-frame clones alone and lacks a portion of them. Listed for the sample are just over 5,500 clones, none seen a single time. Cyclophosphamide on days +3 and +4 followed busulfan-fludarabine conditioning and a marrow graft. The CDR3 covers 15 residues. The V segment lost 0 bases and the J segment 7 bases; nucleotides outside the gene matches: 4. Germline values: CDR1 SGDLS, CDR2 YYNGEE. This clone came up many times. The antigen is undetermined. Here the sequenced sample was PBMCs, taken after allogeneic stem cell transplant with posttransplant cyclophosphamide. This TCR came from a male patient aged 55 to 69 who received an allogeneic stem cell transplant from a related donor, was CMV-positive, and had no GVHD. A share of the T cells may be of graft donor origin. V is TRBV9 and J is TRBJ1-6; TRBD1 aligns across 7 bases. CDR3 DNA: TGTGCCAGCAGCGTAGACCAGGGGGAAAATTCACCCCTCCACTTT. This codes for CASSVDQGENSPLHF.